The 23 T cell receptor beta chains below come from one sample, sequenced in a study of T cell responses to AZD1222 COVID-19 vaccine. This table comes from immunoSEQ multiplex PCR, and its TCRdb copy is limited to in-frame clones, with some not included. This sample carries tens of thousands of clones, over 75% of them seen once, and the ten largest clones take over 20%. The material was peripheral blood, obtained 28 days after the second AZD1222 dose. All receptors come from an adult who received the AZD1222 COVID-19 vaccine.

This clone was found a few times. The genes are TRBV6-1 and TRBJ2-2; D gene ambiguous. There are 15 residues in the CDR3. V lost 2 bases, J lost 0 bases, and 7 bases lay in between. Germline lookup yields CDR1 MNHNS and CDR2 SASEGT. In nucleotides, the CDR3 is TGTGCCAGCAGTGAATACGTGGCGAACACCGGGGAGCTGTTTTTT. It codes for CASSEYVANTGELFF.

The CDR3 protein is CARSFEEDRQPQHF. DNA for the CDR3: TGTGCCAGAAGCTTTGAAGAAGACAGACAGCCCCAGCATTTT. The V and J genes are TRBV5-3 and TRBJ1-5, with D possibly matching TRBD1 (5 bases). TRBV5-3 has ORF status, its function being uncertain. The CDR3 consists of 14 residues. V was clipped by 2 bases and J by 7 bases, with 13 bases between them.

The chain is built from TRBV28 and TRBJ1-5; the match to TRBD1 covers 8 bases. In germline, CDR1 is MDHEN, CDR2 SYDVKM. Germline trimming cut 6 bases from V and 3 bases from J; bases unmatched to any gene: 16. The CDR3 contains 18 residues. CDR3 nucleotides: TGTGCCAGCAGCCTAAAGACCGGGACAGGAGACTTCAATCAGCCCCAGCATTTT. Protein: CASSLKTGTGDFNQPQHF.

V usage is TRBV30 and J usage is TRBJ1-1; D might be TRBD1 (5 bases). Germline V gene data show CDR1 as GTSNPN and CDR2 as SVGIG (reference sequence). This CDR3 is built from 12 residues. V lost 5 bases and J lost 7, with 14 bases in between. CDR3 DNA sequence: TGTGCCTGGGGGGCAAGTACAGTTGAAGCTTTCTTT. This translates into CAWGASTVEAFF.

CDR3 sequence reads: CASSLTGTGHGYTF. CDR3 in DNA: TGTGCCAGCAGCTTGACGGGGACAGGGCATGGCTACACCTTC. The V call is TRBV5-4, the J call TRBJ1-2; TRBD1 agrees at 9 bases. CDR1 is SGHNT and CDR2 is YYREEE in the germline V gene (reference sequence). Germline trimming cut 1 base from V and 6 bases from J; bases unmatched to any gene: 4. The CDR3 length is 14 residues.

The genes are TRBV27 and TRBJ1-6; D is possibly TRBD1 (6 bases). The ends were cut back, 3 bases at V and 5 bases at J, with 14 bases in the middle. CDR1 and CDR2 (germline): MNHEY, SMNVEV (reference sequence). The CDR3 spans 16 residues. CDR3 in amino acids: CASSLGWGRHNSPLHF. The DNA for the CDR3 is TGTGCCAGCAGTTTGGGGTGGGGGCGTCATAATTCACCCCTCCACTTT.

This clone has more than one count but fewer than ten. V is TRBV10-3 and J is TRBJ1-2; D call uncertain. V lost 0 bases and J 6 bases, leaving 11 bases between the germline ends. Germline V gene lookup returns CDR1 ENHRY and CDR2 SYGVKD. The CDR3 extends over 14 amino acids. CDR3 sequence: CAISESVVTHGYTF. The CDR3 coding sequence is TGTGCCATCAGTGAGTCCGTGGTAACCCATGGCTACACCTTC.

The rearrangement joins TRBV4-1 to TRBJ2-7; 7 bases map to TRBD1. There are 13 residues in the CDR3. The ends lost 8 bases at V and 3 bases at J; junction bases unmatched: 7. In germline, CDR1 is MGHRA, CDR2 YSYEKL. The DNA for the CDR3 is TGCGCCAGCCGAAAACAGGGGAACTACGAGCAGTACTTC. Protein product: CASRKQGNYEQYF.

The chain recombines TRBV5-1 with TRBJ1-1, with D tentatively TRBD1 (6 bases). The CDR3 is 13 residues long. V lost 4 bases, J lost 3 bases, and 10 bases lay in between. Germline assignment: CDR1 SGHRS and CDR2 YFSETQ. The CDR3 DNA is TGCGCCAGCAGCGGACAGACATACACTGAAGCTTTCTTT. It encodes CASSGQTYTEAFF.

The rearrangement links TRBV27 to TRBJ2-5, with TRBD1 matching over 9 bases. CDR1 MNHEY and CDR2 SMNVEV come from the germline V gene (reference sequence). The CDR3 loop spans 14 amino acids. V lost 5 bases and J lost 9; bases outside the gene matches: 10. The CDR3 spells CASSPGQGGRAQYF. The CDR3 coding sequence is TGTGCCAGCAGTCCGGGACAGGGAGGGCGGGCCCAGTACTTC.

The rearrangement joins TRBV9 to TRBJ2-6, with 13 positions matching TRBD2. The CDR3 is 18 amino acids. V trimming: 7 bases; J trimming: 0 bases; junction bases outside the gene matches: 7. Germline CDR1 is SGDLS and CDR2 is YYNGEE. The chain's CDR3 is CASSGLAGPSSGANVLTF. In DNA form, the CDR3 reads TGTGCCAGCTCGGGACTAGCGGGACCCAGCTCTGGGGCCAACGTCCTGACTTTC.

The chain uses TRBV19 and TRBJ1-1; D is uncertain. This CDR3 is built from 14 residues. V was pared by 9 bases and J by 1 base, with 15 bases between. Germline loops: CDR1 LNHDA, CDR2 SQIVND (reference sequence). This chain's CDR3 is CASNPGAANTEAFF. CDR3 nucleotides: TGTGCCAGCAACCCCGGAGCGGCGAACACTGAAGCTTTCTTT.

The chain carries TRBV27 and TRBJ2-1; TRBD2 aligns across 9 bases. CDR3 length: 13 amino acids. In germline, CDR1 is MNHEY, CDR2 SMNVEV (reference sequence). V was pared by 8 bases and J by 2 bases, with 1 base of the junction left unmatched. As DNA, the CDR3 is TGTGCCAGCCGACTAGCGGCCTACAATGAGCAGTTCTTC. Its protein is CASRLAAYNEQFF.

This sequence joins TRBV27 and TRBJ2-1, with D perhaps given as TRBD1 or TRBD2 (6 bases each). Trimming cost V 5 bases and J 8 bases, with 19 bases left between them. In germline, CDR1 is MNHEY, CDR2 SMNVEV (reference sequence). This CDR3 is built from 15 residues. The CDR3 protein is CASSPRGPGGYEQFF. The DNA for the CDR3 is TGTGCCAGCAGTCCCCGGGGGCCAGGCGGCTATGAGCAGTTCTTC.

This clone was picked up one time. The same CDR3 is also encoded by other DNA sequences in this sample. The CDR3: CASRLGAGELFF. The CDR3 nucleotides read TGTGCCAGTAGATTGGGCGCCGGGGAGCTGTTTTTT. The chain carries TRBV19 and TRBJ2-2; D not resolved. The germline CDR1 and CDR2 sequences are LNHDA and SQIVND (reference sequence). Trimming left V 6 bases short and J 6 bases short, with 8 bases between. There are 12 residues in the CDR3. The full variable domain, completed using reference TRBV19 and TRBJ2-2, is DGGITQSPKYLFRKEGQNVTLSCEQNLNHDAMYWYRQDPGQGLRLIYYSQIVNDFQKGDIAEGYSVSREKKESFPLTVTSAQKNPTAFYLCASRLGAGELFFGEGSRLTVL.

The CDR3: CASSPPPVGGAGGYTF. The CDR3 DNA reads as TGTGCCAGCAGCCCCCCCCCGGTAGGGGGCGCGGGAGGCTACACCTTC. The rearrangement links TRBV5-4 to TRBJ1-2; the match to TRBD1 covers 7 bases. The junction had 17 bases not matched to a gene; V was cut back by 4 bases and J by 8 bases. The CDR3 runs to 16 residues. CDR1 SGHNT and CDR2 YYREEE come from the germline V gene (reference sequence).

The chain employs TRBV15 and TRBJ2-7; unclear D gene. Germline CDR1 reads LNHNV; CDR2 reads YYDKDF (reference sequence). Trimming shortened V by 0 bases and J by 3 bases, and 6 bases separated the two germline ends. The CDR3 spans 13 residues. The CDR3 region is CATSRDWRYEQYF. The DNA of the CDR3 is TGTGCCACCAGCAGAGATTGGCGCTACGAGCAGTACTTC. Looking up the rest from reference TRBV15 and TRBJ2-7 gives the full variable domain: DAMVIQNPRYQVTQFGKPVTLSCSQTLNHNVMYWYQQKSSQAPKLLFHYYDKDFNNEADTPDNFQSRRPNTSFCFLDIRSPGLGDTAMYLCATSRDWRYEQYFGPGTRLTVT.

This clone was counted a few times. V gene TRBV12-3 or TRBV12-4 combines with J gene TRBJ1-2, with TRBD1 matching over 7 bases. This CDR3 has 12 amino acids. Trimming at V came to 5 bases and at J to 8 bases, leaving 5 bases not matched to a gene. The CDR3 here is CASSPNRGGYTF. For the CDR3, the DNA is TGTGCCAGCAGTCCCAACAGGGGCGGCTACACCTTC.

The chain combines TRBV19 with TRBJ2-7, with D unresolved. CDR1 and CDR2 from the germline V gene are LNHDA and SQIVND (reference sequence). This CDR3 has 13 amino acids. Trimming cost V 6 bases and J 0 bases, with 9 bases left between them. The CDR3 protein is CASSRTHSYEQYF. The DNA for the CDR3 is TGTGCCAGTAGCAGGACCCACTCCTACGAGCAGTACTTC. Full variable domain (remainder filled in from reference TRBV19 and TRBJ2-7): DGGITQSPKYLFRKEGQNVTLSCEQNLNHDAMYWYRQDPGQGLRLIYYSQIVNDFQKGDIAEGYSVSREKKESFPLTVTSAQKNPTAFYLCASSRTHSYEQYFGPGTRLTVT.

The CDR3 DNA follows: TGTGCCAGCAGCCCGACAGATGGGGCCAACGTCCTGACTTTC. It is translated as CASSPTDGANVLTF. The chain employs TRBV5-6 and TRBJ2-6, with D tentatively TRBD1 (5 bases). Germline values: CDR1 SGHDT, CDR2 YYEEEE. This CDR3 comprises 14 residues. V lost 4 bases and J 3 bases, leaving 8 bases between the germline ends.

This clone was recorded a few times. The V and J genes are TRBV5-6 and TRBJ2-7, with D maybe TRBD1 (6 bases). Germline CDR1 is SGHDT and CDR2 is YYEEEE. The CDR3 loop spans 13 amino acids. Trimming shortened V by 3 bases and J by 4 bases, and 11 bases separated the two germline ends. Here the CDR3 reads CASSYGTTYEQYF. The CDR3 DNA is TGTGCCAGCAGCTATGGGACAACTTACGAGCAGTACTTC.

The rearrangement joins TRBV6-5 to TRBJ2-1; TRBD2 matches 10 bases. Germline V gives CDR1 MNHEY, CDR2 SVGAGI. Trimming removed 4 bases from V and 7 bases from J; junction bases left unmatched: 7. The CDR3 spans 15 residues. In DNA, the CDR3 is TGTGCCAGCAGTTCTTCCTATAGCGGGGGGAATGAGCAGTTCTTC. Its protein is CASSSSYSGGNEQFF.

This chain connects TRBV19 to TRBJ2-2, with D perhaps TRBD2 (6 bases). The germline V gene has CDR1 LNHDA and CDR2 SQIVND (reference sequence). Trimming cost V 10 bases and J 5 bases, with 11 bases left between them. The CDR3 totals 12 residues. The CDR3 sequence is CATRRATGELFF. The CDR3 DNA reads TGTGCCACCAGGAGGGCTACCGGGGAGCTGTTTTTT.